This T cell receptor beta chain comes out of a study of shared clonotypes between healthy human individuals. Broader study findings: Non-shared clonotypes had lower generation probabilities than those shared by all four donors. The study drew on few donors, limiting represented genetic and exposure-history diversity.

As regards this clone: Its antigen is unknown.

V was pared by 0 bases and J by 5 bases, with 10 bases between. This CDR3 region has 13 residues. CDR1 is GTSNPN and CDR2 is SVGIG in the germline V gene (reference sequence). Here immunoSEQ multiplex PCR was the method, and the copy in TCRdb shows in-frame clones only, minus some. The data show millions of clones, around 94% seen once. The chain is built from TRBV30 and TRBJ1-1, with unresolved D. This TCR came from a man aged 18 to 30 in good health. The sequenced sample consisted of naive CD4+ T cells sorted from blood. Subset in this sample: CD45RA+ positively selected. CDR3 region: CAWSVPGVTEAFF. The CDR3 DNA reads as TGTGCCTGGAGTGTACCCGGGGTTACTGAAGCTTTCTTT.